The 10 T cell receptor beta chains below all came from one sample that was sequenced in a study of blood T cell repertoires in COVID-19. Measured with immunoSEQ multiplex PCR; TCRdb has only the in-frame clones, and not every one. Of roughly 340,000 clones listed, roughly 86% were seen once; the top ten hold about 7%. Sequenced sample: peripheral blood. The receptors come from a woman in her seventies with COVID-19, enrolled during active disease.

CDR3 loop: CASSSGGVNEQFF. The CDR3 DNA reads as TGCGCCAGCAGCTCCGGGGGGGTCAATGAGCAGTTCTTC. This rearrangement joins TRBV5-1 to TRBJ2-1, with TRBD2 identical over 8 bases. This CDR3 is 13 amino acids long. Germline loops: CDR1 SGHRS, CDR2 YFSETQ. The V gene end was trimmed by 3 bases and the J gene end by 6 bases; junction bases not matched to a gene: 2.

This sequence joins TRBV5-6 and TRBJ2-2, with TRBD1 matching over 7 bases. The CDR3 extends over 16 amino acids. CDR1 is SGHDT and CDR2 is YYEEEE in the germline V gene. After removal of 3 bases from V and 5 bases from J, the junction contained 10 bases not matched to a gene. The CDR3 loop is CASSYRPGGRTGELFF. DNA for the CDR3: TGTGCCAGCAGCTACCGCCCAGGGGGTCGGACCGGGGAGCTGTTTTTT.

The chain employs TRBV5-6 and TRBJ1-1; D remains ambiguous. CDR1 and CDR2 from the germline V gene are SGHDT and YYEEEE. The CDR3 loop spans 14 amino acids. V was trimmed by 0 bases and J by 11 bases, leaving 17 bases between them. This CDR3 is CASSLGWQASRAFF. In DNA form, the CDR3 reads TGTGCCAGCAGCTTGGGGTGGCAGGCGAGCAGGGCTTTCTTT.

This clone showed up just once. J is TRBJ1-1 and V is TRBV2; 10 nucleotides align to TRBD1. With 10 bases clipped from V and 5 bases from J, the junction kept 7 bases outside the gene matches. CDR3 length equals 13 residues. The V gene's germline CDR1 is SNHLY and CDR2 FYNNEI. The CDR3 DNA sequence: TGTGCCATTATGACAGGGGGCCTAACTGAAGCTTTCTTT. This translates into CAIMTGGLTEAFF.

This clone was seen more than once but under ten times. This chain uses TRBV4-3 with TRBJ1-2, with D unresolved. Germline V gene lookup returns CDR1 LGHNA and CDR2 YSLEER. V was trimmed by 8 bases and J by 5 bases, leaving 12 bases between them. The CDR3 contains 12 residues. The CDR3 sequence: CASSYDNYGYTF. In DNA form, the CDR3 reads TGCGCCAGCTCGTACGACAATTATGGCTACACCTTC.

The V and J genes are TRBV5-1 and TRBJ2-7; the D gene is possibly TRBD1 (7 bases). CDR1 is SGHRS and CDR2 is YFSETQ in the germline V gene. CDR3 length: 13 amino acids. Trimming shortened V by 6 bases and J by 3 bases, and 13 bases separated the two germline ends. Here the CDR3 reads CASTDQGGYEQYF. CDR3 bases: TGCGCCAGCACGGACCAGGGGGGCTACGAGCAGTACTTC.

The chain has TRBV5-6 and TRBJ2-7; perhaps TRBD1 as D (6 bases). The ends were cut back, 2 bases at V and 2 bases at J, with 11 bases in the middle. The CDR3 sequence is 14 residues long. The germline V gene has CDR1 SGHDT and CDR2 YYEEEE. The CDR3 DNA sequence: TGTGCCAGCAGCTTCGAGGGGGATACCTACGAGCAGTACTTC. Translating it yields CASSFEGDTYEQYF. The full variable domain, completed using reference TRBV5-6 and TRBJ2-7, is DAGVTQSPTHLIKTRGQQVTLRCSPKSGHDTVSWYQQALGQGPQFIFQYYEEEERQRGNFPDRFSGHQFPNYSSELNVNALLLGDSALYLCASSFEGDTYEQYFGPGTRLTVT.

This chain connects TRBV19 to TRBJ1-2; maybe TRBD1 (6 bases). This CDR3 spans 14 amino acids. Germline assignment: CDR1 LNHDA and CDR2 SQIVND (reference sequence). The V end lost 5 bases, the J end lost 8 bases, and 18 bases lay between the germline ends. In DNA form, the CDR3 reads TGTGCCAGTAGTGTCCAAGCAGGGGAGCGCGGCTACACCTTC. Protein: CASSVQAGERGYTF.

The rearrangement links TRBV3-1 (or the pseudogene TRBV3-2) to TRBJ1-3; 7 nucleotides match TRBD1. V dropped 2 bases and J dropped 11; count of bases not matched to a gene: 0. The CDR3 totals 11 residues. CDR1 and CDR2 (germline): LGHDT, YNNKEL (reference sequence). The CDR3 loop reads CASSQQGAIYF. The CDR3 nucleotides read TGTGCCAGCAGCCAACAGGGGGCCATATATTTT.

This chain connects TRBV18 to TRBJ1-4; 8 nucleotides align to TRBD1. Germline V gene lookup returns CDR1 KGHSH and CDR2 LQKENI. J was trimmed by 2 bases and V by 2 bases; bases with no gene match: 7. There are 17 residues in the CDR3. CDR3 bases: TGTGCCAGCTCACCAATACAGGGGGAGTGGACTAATGAAAAACTGTTTTTT. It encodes CASSPIQGEWTNEKLFF.